The present T cell receptor (beta chain) was sequenced within a study of blood T cells in healthy people across ages. Next came a second PCR, run for roughly 6 to 11 cycles, which used a sample-barcoded 5' primer along with a J-beta primer mix. TCRdb re-called the 5' RACE reads through MiXCR, storing one row per CDR3 protein. Of fewer than 600,000 distinct CDR3 sequences listed, roughly a quarter are singletons. Germline CDR1 and CDR2: ENHRY and SYGVKD. The length of the CDR3 is 15 residues. J lost 5 bases, V lost 4 bases, and 8 bases had no gene match. These data also featured in a second study, about T cells of mothers and their children.

The chain joins TRBV10-3 to TRBJ2-5; 9 bases fit TRBD2. Sequences were obtained from blood. The receptor was derived from a boy under 10 years old in good health. The CDR3 protein is CAISAGTSLTETQYF. The CDR3 nucleotides read TGTGCCATCAGTGCCGGGACTAGCCTTACGGAGACCCAGTACTTC.